The T cell receptor beta chain under discussion was sequenced for a study of T cell responses to AZD1222 COVID-19 vaccine. Study-wide findings and caveats: Spike-specific TCRs gained breadth and depth after people received two AZD1222 doses. The study identified only six AZD1222 recipients as seropositive at baseline. A reported finding is that nearly half of spike-specific TCRs target unmutated variant regions. Clonal diversity may have been underestimated, and the donors were mostly white British, with more females than males.

To note about this clone: What it recognizes is unknown.

The V gene lost 4 bases and the J gene lost 0 bases, with 8 bases spanning the gap. CDR3 length equals 15 residues. The germline V gene has CDR1 SGDLS and CDR2 YYNGEE. Measured with immunoSEQ multiplex PCR; TCRdb has only the in-frame clones, and not every one. The table has 90,000 to 100,000 clones, about nine tenths seen once. The receptor's source is an adult who received the AZD1222 COVID-19 vaccine. The material was peripheral blood, obtained 28 days after the second AZD1222 dose. The chain carries TRBV9 and TRBJ1-6; perhaps TRBD1 as D (6 bases). Here the CDR3 DNA reads TGTGCCAGCAGCACGGACAGCTCCTATAATTCACCCCTCCACTTT. Its protein product is CASSTDSSYNSPLHF.